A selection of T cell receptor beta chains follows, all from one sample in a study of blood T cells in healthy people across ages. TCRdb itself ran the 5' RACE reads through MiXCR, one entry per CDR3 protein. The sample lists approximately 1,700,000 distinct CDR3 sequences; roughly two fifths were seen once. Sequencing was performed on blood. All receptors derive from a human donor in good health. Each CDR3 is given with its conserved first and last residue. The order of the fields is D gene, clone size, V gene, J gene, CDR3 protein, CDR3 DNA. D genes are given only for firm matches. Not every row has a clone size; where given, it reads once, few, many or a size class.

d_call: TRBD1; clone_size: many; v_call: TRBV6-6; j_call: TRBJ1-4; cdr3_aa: CASSYSGPGQGFEKLFF; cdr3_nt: TGTGCCAGCAGTTACTCGGGACCGGGACAGGGTTTTGAAAAACTGTTTTTT
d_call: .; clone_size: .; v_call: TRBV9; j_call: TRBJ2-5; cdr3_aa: CASSVGRGDHRMETQYF; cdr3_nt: TGTGCCAGCAGCGTAGGCAGGGGAGATCATAGGATGGAGACCCAGTACTTC
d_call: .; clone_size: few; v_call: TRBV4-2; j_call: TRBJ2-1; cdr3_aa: CASSQVRQGSPEQFF; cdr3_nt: TGTGCCAGCAGCCAAGTCAGGCAGGGCTCCCCCGAGCAGTTCTTC
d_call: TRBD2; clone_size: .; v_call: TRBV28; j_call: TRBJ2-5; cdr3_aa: CASSPPKAGRGETQYF; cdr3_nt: TGTGCCAGCAGTCCGCCAAAGGCAGGGAGGGGCGAGACCCAGTACTTC
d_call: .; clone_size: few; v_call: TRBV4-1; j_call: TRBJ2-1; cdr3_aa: CASSQTRDSYNEQFF; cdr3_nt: TGCGCCAGCAGCCAAACCAGAGACTCCTACAATGAGCAGTTCTTC
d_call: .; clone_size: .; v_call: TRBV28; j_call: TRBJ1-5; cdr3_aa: CASRILNQPQHF; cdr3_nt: TGTGCCAGCAGAATACTTAATCAGCCCCAGCATTTT
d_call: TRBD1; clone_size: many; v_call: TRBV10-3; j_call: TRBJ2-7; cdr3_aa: CAISESGQEPPFKYF; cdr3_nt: TGTGCCATCAGTGAGTCGGGACAGGAGCCCCCTTTTAAGTACTTC
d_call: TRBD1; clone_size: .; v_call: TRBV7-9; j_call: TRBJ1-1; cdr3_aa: CASSLDRQTTEAFF; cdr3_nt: TGTGCCAGCAGCCTGGACAGGCAGACCACTGAAGCTTTCTTT
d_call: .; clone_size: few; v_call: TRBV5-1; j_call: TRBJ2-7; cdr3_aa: CASSPTGEGTSSYEQYF; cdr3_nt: TGCGCCAGCAGCCCTACAGGGGAGGGAACAAGCTCCTACGAGCAGTACTTC
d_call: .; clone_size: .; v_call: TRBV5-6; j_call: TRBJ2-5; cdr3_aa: CASRLEDQETQYF; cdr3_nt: TGTGCCAGCAGGCTGGAGGATCAAGAGACCCAGTACTTC
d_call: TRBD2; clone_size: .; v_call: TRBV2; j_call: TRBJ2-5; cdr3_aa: CAIVGLAGPQETQYF; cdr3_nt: TGTGCCATCGTGGGACTAGCGGGACCCCAAGAGACCCAGTACTTC
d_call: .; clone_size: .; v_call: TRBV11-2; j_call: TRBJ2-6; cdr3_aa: CASSQDRALVWGANVLTF; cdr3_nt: TGCGCCAGCAGCCAGGACAGAGCTCTGGTTTGGGGGGCCAACGTCCTGACTTTC
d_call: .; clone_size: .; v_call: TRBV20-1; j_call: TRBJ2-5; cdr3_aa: CSARGPGAQETQYF; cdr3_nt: TGCAGTGCTAGAGGCCCTGGCGCTCAAGAGACCCAGTACTTC
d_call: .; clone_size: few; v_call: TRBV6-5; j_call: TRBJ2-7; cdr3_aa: CASSYSRDTYEQYF; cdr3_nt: TGTGCCAGCAGTTACTCTCGGGACACCTACGAGCAGTACTTC
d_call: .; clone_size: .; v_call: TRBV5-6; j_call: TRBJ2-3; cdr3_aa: CASSQINRQPPLGTQYF; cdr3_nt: TGTGCCAGCAGCCAAATTAACAGACAGCCACCTCTCGGTACGCAGTATTTT
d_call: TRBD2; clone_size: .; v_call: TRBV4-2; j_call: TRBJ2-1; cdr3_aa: CASGWLAGGYNEQFF; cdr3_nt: TGTGCCAGCGGTTGGTTAGCGGGTGGTTACAATGAGCAGTTCTTC
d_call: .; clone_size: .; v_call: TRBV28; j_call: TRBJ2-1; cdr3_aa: CASSSTGGEGNEQFF; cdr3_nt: TGTGCCAGCAGTTCCACAGGGGGGGAAGGCAATGAGCAGTTCTTC
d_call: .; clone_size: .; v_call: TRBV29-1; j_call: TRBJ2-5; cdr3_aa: CNVRGGGPRQETQYF; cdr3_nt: TGCAACGTCCGAGGGGGGGGGCCGAGGCAAGAGACCCAGTACTTC
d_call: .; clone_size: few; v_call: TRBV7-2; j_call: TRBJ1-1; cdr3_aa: CASSFAGSMNTEAFF; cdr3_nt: TGTGCCAGCAGCTTTGCGGGGTCGATGAACACTGAAGCTTTCTTT
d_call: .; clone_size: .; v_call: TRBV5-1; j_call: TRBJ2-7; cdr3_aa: CASSLGGRTYSYEQYF; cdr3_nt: TGCGCCAGCAGCTTGGGAGGCCGAACTTACTCCTACGAGCAGTACTTC
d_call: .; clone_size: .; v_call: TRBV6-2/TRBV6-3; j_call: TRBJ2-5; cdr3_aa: CASSYSTGTPPETQYF; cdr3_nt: TGTGCCAGCAGTTACTCGACCGGGACACCCCCAGAGACCCAGTACTTC
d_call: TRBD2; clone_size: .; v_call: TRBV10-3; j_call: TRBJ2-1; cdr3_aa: CAIWASGGARNEQFF; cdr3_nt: TGTGCCATCTGGGCTAGCGGGGGGGCGCGTAATGAGCAGTTCTTC
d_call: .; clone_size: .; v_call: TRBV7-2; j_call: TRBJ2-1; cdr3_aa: CASSSRDFKNEQFF; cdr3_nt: TGTGCCAGCAGCTCCCGGGACTTTAAGAATGAGCAGTTCTTC
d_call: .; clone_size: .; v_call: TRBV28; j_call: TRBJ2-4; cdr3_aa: CASSSAGWDKNIQYF; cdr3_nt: TGTGCCAGCAGTTCGGCCGGGTGGGACAAAAACATTCAGTACTTC
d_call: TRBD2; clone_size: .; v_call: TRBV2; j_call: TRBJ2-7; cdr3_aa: CASSESTSVTYEQYF; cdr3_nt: TGTGCCAGCAGTGAGTCGACTAGCGTTACCTACGAGCAGTACTTC
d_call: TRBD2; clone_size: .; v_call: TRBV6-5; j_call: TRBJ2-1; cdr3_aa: CASSYSPLAGGPEQFF; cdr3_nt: TGTGCCAGCAGTTACTCGCCACTAGCGGGGGGGCCTGAGCAGTTCTTC
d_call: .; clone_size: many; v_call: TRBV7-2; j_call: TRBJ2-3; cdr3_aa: CASSLWGATDTQYF; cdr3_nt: TGTGCCAGCAGCTTATGGGGAGCAACAGATACGCAGTATTTT
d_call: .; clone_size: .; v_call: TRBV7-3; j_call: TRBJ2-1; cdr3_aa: CASSLKMGTYNEQFF; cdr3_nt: TGTGCCAGCAGCTTAAAGATGGGGACTTACAATGAGCAGTTCTTC
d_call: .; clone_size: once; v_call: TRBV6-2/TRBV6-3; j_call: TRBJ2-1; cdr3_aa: CASSHGGGYSYNEQFF; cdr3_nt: TGTGCCAGCAGTCACGGAGGGGGGTACTCCTACAATGAGCAGTTCTTC
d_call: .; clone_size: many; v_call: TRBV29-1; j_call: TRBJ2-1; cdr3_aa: CSGVALNEQFF; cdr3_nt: TGCAGCGGAGTAGCACTCAATGAGCAGTTCTTC
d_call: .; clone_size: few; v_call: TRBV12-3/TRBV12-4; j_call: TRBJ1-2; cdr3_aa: CASVLGRDYGYTF; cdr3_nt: TGTGCCAGCGTTCTCGGACGGGACTATGGCTACACCTTC
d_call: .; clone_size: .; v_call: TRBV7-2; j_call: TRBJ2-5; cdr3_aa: CASSCPGAVKETQYF; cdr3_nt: TGTGCCAGCAGCTGCCCAGGGGCGGTTAAAGAGACCCAGTACTTC
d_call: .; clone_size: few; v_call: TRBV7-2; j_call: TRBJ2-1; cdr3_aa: CASSPGSGTPTSYNEQFF; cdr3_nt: TGTGCCAGCAGCCCAGGGTCCGGGACTCCAACCTCCTACAATGAGCAGTTCTTC
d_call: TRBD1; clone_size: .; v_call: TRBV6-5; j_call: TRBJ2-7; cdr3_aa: CASSRGTGTLYEQYF; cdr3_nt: TGTGCCAGCAGCCGGGGGACAGGGACCCTCTACGAGCAGTACTTC
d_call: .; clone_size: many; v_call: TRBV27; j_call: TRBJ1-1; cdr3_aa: CASKGLIPEAFF; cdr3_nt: TGTGCCAGCAAGGGGTTGATCCCTGAAGCTTTCTTT
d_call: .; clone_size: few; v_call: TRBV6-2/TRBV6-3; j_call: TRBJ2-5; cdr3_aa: CASSYWGDQETQYF; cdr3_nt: TGTGCCAGCAGTTATTGGGGGGACCAAGAGACCCAGTACTTC
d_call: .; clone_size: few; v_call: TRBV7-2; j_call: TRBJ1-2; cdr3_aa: CASSLSGFSNYGYTF; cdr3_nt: TGTGCCAGCAGCTTATCAGGGTTCTCTAACTATGGCTACACCTTC
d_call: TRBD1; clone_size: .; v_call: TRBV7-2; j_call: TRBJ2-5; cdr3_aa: CASTRGGDRVWETQYF; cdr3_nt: TGTGCCAGCACCCGAGGGGGGGACAGGGTATGGGAGACCCAGTACTTC
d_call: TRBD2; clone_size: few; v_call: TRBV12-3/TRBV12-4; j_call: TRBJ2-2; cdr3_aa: CASSLGSWGGTGELFF; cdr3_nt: TGTGCCAGCAGTTTAGGGTCGTGGGGGGGCACCGGGGAGCTGTTTTTT
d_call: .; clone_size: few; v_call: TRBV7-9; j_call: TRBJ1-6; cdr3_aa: CASSPQDRSNSPLHF; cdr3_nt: TGTGCCAGCAGCCCCCAGGATCGCAGTAATTCACCCCTCCACTTT
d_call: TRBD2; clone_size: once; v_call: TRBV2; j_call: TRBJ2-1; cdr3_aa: CASSGTSGGVSNEQFF; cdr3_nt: TGTGCCAGCAGTGGGACTAGCGGGGGGGTTTCGAATGAGCAGTTCTTC
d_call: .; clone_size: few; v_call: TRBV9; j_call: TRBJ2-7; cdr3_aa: CASSLGGGITEQYF; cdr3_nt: TGTGCCAGCAGCCTGGGTGGGGGGATCACCGAGCAGTACTTC
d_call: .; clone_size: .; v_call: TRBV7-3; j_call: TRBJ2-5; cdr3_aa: CAGSLMADFQETQYF; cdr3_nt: TGTGCCGGCAGCTTAATGGCGGATTTCCAAGAGACCCAGTACTTC